The sequence of this T cell receptor beta chain was determined in a study of T cell clusters in autoimmune cytopenias. Study-wide findings and caveats: Primary autoimmune cytopenia patients seemingly lacked the physiological T cell clusters found in healthy donors. No cluster-lack signature appeared between secondary cytopenia and chronic lymphocytic leukemia patients, apparently due to lymphoma masking.

TRB amplification used roughly 250 ng of peripheral blood genomic DNA. One tube held mixed TRB-A and TRB-B primer pools for touch-down PCR. For each CDR3 protein, TCRdb gives one entry from its re-call of the multiplex PCR reads, without DNA. The sample has over 6,500 distinct CDR3 sequences, and its top ten clones hold under 25%. The CDR3 runs to 16 residues. The germline gives CDR1 MNHNS, CDR2 SASEGT. As regards this clonotype: What it binds is unknown.

The same sample was also used in a study of T cell repertoires in aging, cancer and after chemotherapy. That publication notes: Over several months to years, re-sampled healthy donor repertoires clearly shared clones. The repertoire data cannot show anything about immunological memory following chemotherapy.

The TCR comes from a human donor in good health. The rearrangement links TRBV6-1 to TRBJ1-3; TCRdb returns TRBD1, unconfirmable since there is no DNA. Sequencing was done on a sample of peripheral blood. The CDR3 reads CASIRTGQGIGNTIYF.